This T cell receptor beta chain appears in the sequencing data of a study of T cells after yellow fever vaccination. Findings of the study overall: Abundant clonotypes (contaminants from the bulk population) could be present in FACS-sorted repertoires.

V lost 0 bases, J lost 0 bases, and 7 bases lay in between. From germline, CDR1 is SGHRS and CDR2 YFSETQ. The CDR3 runs to 14 residues. TCRdb reprocessed the 5' RACE reads via MiXCR and lists one record per CDR3 protein. In the table there are nearly 550,000 distinct CDR3 sequences, over 15% of which are singletons. This clonotype was seen ten or more times. Its antigen is not identified. Specimen: PBMCs, collected 15 days after the yellow fever booster vaccination. This sequence was found in a man aged 25 to 45 who received the YFV17D yellow fever vaccine. The rearrangement uses TRBV5-1 and TRBJ2-7; no reliable D call. CDR3 nucleotide sequence: TGCGCCAGCAGCTTGGCCCCGGGCTCCTACGAGCAGTACTTC. Translation: CASSLAPGSYEQYF.